This T cell receptor (beta chain) was sequenced during a study of cytomegalovirus exposure and HLA in healthy donors. On the study more broadly: From HLA-typed donors, an early data release held about 85 million unique TCRs. Regarding the study as a whole: When the data were analyzed later, several of the most significant clusters appeared to be linked to common viral pathogens. Sequencing likely caused a cluster of highly shared sequence variants. Prediction of most subjects' HLA-A and HLA-B alleles by TCR beta sequences was reportedly accurate.

V lost 6 bases to trimming and J lost 6 bases; unmatched junction nucleotides: 5. CDR3 length equals 13 residues. Germline V gene sequence: CDR1 MNHNS, CDR2 SASEGT. Vbeta (60) and Jbeta (13) primers were used in the PCR. Here immunoSEQ multiplex PCR was the method, and the copy in TCRdb shows in-frame clones only, minus some. This repertoire shows about 130,000 clones, approximately 80% found once; its top ten account for 1%. In regard to this clone: The antigen is not known.

Sequenced: PBMCs. The TCR comes from a man aged 35-49 years in good health and CMV-seronegative. The chain recombines TRBV6-1 with TRBJ1-5, with 7 bases identical to TRBD1. The CDR3 loop reads CASSQDRTQPQHF. The CDR3 bases are TGTGCCAGCAGCCAGGACAGGACTCAGCCCCAGCATTTT.